The clone carrying this T cell receptor beta chain was counted at least ten times. The trim removed 5 bases at V and 4 bases at J, leaving 4 bases unmatched. The CDR3 loop spans 14 amino acids. CDR1 is DFQATT and CDR2 is SNEGSKA in the germline V gene (reference sequence). TCRdb re-called the 5' RACE reads through MiXCR, storing one row per CDR3 protein. Of under 450,000 distinct CDR3 sequences in the sample, about 18% were seen once. This record comes from a study of identical twins. Sequencing was done on a sample of naive T cells sorted from blood. This clonotype originated in a man aged 50 to 59 in good health. The J gene is TRBJ2-2, the V gene TRBV20-1; 10 bases align to TRBD2. CDR3 nucleotide sequence: TGCAGTGCTCCCAGCGGGAGGGCCACCGGGGAGCTGTTTTTT. It codes for CSAPSGRATGELFF.